A single TCR beta chain is shown here with its context. This sample is part of a study of blood T cell repertoires in COVID-19. Study-wide background: The United States, Italy and Spain provided the acute and convalescent COVID-19 samples. Nucleic acid was either cDNA or gDNA, and it came from T cells, B-cell-depleted T cells, or PBMCs.

Source study methods: Amplification from reference gene primers served as the basis for estimated nucleated cell counts. Only in-frame clones appear in the TCRdb table, and some are missing; sequencing was by immunoSEQ multiplex PCR. V and J calls and clone size come straight from that table; D and trimming were deduced from the DNA. Found here are about 230,000 clones, around four fifths of them singletons; the top ten hold around 27%. The CDR3 runs 14 residues. Germline-derived CDR1 and CDR2 are SQVTM and ANQGSEA. Trimming cost V 4 bases and J 3 bases; bases outside gene matches: 6. The genes are TRBV29-1 and TRBJ2-3; the match to TRBD2 covers 8 bases. Input material: peripheral blood. This clonotype was sampled from a middle-aged man with acute or convalescent COVID-19. The CDR3 region is CSVGSGSGTDTQYF. The CDR3 bases are TGCAGCGTTGGGAGCGGGAGCGGGACAGATACGCAGTATTTT.